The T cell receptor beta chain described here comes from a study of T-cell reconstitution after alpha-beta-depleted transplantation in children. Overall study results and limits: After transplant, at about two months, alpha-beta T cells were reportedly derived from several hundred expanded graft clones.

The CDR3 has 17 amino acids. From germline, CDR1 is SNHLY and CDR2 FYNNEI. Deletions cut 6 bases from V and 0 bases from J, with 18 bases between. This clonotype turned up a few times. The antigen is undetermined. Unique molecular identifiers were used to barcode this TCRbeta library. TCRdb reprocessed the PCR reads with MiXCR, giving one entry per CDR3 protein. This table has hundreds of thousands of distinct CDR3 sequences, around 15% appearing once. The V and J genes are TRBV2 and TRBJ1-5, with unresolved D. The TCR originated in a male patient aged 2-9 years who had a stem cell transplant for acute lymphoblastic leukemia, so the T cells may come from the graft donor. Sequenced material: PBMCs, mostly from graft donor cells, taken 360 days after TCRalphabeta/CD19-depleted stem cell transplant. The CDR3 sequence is CASSPRQGRFSNQPQHF. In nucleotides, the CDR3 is TGTGCCAGCAGCCCCCGACAAGGGAGATTTAGCAATCAGCCCCAGCATTTT.